The clone carrying this T cell receptor beta chain has a handful of counts. The antigen is unknown. The CDR3 has 14 amino acids. Germline values: CDR1 MDHEN, CDR2 SYDVKM. Unmatched junction bases numbered 5, after V lost 7 bases and J lost 0 bases. The sample is drawn from a study of cytotoxic CD8 clonotypes in ibrutinib-treated CLL. On the study more broadly: The study recorded mean values of about 260,000 productive templates and approximately 94,000 productive rearrangements per sample. Findings of the study overall: Samples were collected at differing times from sustained-remission and progressing patients. Shared public clonotypes were rare, and on treatment they either got smaller or stayed the same.

The table came from immunoSEQ multiplex PCR; TCRdb's copy has only in-frame clones and leaves some out. The table shows some 150,000 clones, with approximately 80% occurring only once. The chain carries TRBV28 and TRBJ1-2, with TRBD1 matching 7 bases. The sample here was PBMCs, taken after 24 months of ibrutinib treatment. This sequence was found in a human donor with chronic lymphocytic leukemia. CDR3 loop: CASTLGGTNYGYTF. The DNA of the CDR3 is TGTGCCAGCACCCTAGGGGGCACTAACTATGGCTACACCTTC.